This is a list of T cell receptor beta chains from one sample in a study of T cells in Graves' hyperthyroidism and ophthalmopathy. TCRdb processed the multiplex PCR reads anew with MiXCR; each CDR3 protein has one entry. The sample contains 250,000 to 300,000 distinct CDR3 sequences, 14% to 15% of which appear only once. The sample taken for sequencing was blood. The receptors here all came from a woman in her forties with Graves' hyperthyroidism that later progressed to Graves' ophthalmopathy. Each CDR3 is given with its conserved first and last residue. The D gene is left open where the match is weak. A row's size may be missing; if present it is once, few, many or a size class.

v_gene	j_gene	d_gene	abundance	CDR3aa	CDR3nt
TRBV4-2	TRBJ2-2	TRBD2	many	CASSQATKLAANTGELFF	TGTGCCAGCAGCCAAGCCACGAAGCTAGCGGCCAACACCGGGGAGCTGTTTTTT
TRBV27	TRBJ1-1	-	-	CASSLVRVGYTEAFF	TGTGCCAGCAGTTTGGTAAGAGTAGGATACACTGAAGCTTTCTTT
TRBV12-3/TRBV12-4	TRBJ2-3	-	many	CASSLYNLADTQYF	TGTGCCAGCAGTTTATACAACCTAGCAGATACGCAGTATTTT
TRBV10-3	TRBJ2-7	-	-	CAISGQGSYEQYF	TGTGCCATCAGCGGACAAGGCTCCTACGAGCAGTACTTC
TRBV12-3/TRBV12-4	TRBJ2-1	TRBD2	many	CASKLAGGSYNEQFF	TGTGCCAGCAAATTAGCGGGAGGATCCTACAATGAGCAGTTCTTC
TRBV29-1	TRBJ2-2	TRBD1	many	CGSGQGHTGELFF	TGCGGATCCGGACAGGGTCACACCGGGGAGCTGTTTTTT
TRBV20-1	TRBJ2-7	TRBD2	-	CSASPGLAGFEQYF	TGCAGTGCTAGCCCGGGACTAGCGGGTTTCGAGCAGTACTTC
TRBV20-1	TRBJ2-3	TRBD2	-	CSVGGGPGGDTQYF	TGCAGTGTTGGGGGAGGGCCGGGTGGAGATACGCAGTATTTT
TRBV6-1	TRBJ1-2	-	-	CASSEGFKGMNLYGYTF	TGTGCCAGCAGTGAAGGCTTTAAGGGCATGAACCTCTATGGCTACACCTTC
TRBV30	TRBJ2-1	TRBD2	many	CAWSRIAIGLVSYNEQFF	TGTGCCTGGAGTAGAATTGCTATCGGACTAGTCTCCTACAATGAGCAGTTCTTC
TRBV5-1	TRBJ2-1	-	many	CASSLVSGLYNEQFF	TGCGCCAGCAGCTTGGTGTCAGGGCTCTACAATGAGCAGTTCTTC
TRBV20-1	TRBJ2-7	TRBD2	few	CSARVLAVSYEQYF	TGCAGTGCTAGAGTTCTAGCGGTCTCCTACGAGCAGTACTTC
TRBV6-2/TRBV6-3	TRBJ1-5	TRBD1	few	CASGTGTETLKWGNQPQHF	TGTGCCAGCGGAACCGGGACAGAGACCCTCAAGTGGGGCAATCAGCCCCAGCATTTT
TRBV5-1	TRBJ2-2	-	many	CASSSPWRSVTGELFF	TGCGCCAGCAGCAGCCCATGGCGCAGTGTCACCGGGGAGCTGTTTTTT
TRBV5-1	TRBJ2-1	TRBD2	many	CASSLRLAGGPLWGNEQFF	TGCGCCAGCAGCTTGAGACTAGCGGGAGGGCCCTTATGGGGCAATGAGCAGTTCTTC
TRBV6-1	TRBJ2-5	-	many	CASSPSDSQETQYF	TGTGCCAGCAGTCCCTCCGACAGTCAAGAGACCCAGTACTTC
TRBV6-6	TRBJ1-1	-	many	CASSYSRTGSSGTEAFF	TGTGCCAGCAGTTACTCGAGAACAGGAAGTAGTGGCACTGAAGCTTTCTTT
TRBV7-3	TRBJ2-1	TRBD2	many	CASSLSGRVDNEQFF	TGTGCCAGCAGCCTTAGCGGGAGGGTAGACAATGAGCAGTTCTTC
TRBV28	TRBJ1-2	TRBD1	many	CASRAGQLNYGYTF	TGTGCCAGCAGGGCGGGACAGCTTAACTATGGCTACACCTTC
TRBV4-1	TRBJ2-7	TRBD2	many	CASSQGEGSYEQYF	TGCGCCAGCAGCCAAGGGGAGGGGTCCTACGAGCAGTACTTC
TRBV28	TRBJ1-1	-	many	CASSSWTMLNTEAFF	TGTGCCAGCAGTTCGTGGACGATGTTGAACACTGAAGCTTTCTTT
TRBV19	TRBJ2-1	TRBD2	-	CASSWGGLNEQFF	TGTGCCAGTAGTTGGGGGGGACTGAATGAGCAGTTCTTC
TRBV20-1	TRBJ2-1	TRBD2	many	CSARLAGEPYNEQFF	TGCAGTGCTAGGTTAGCGGGTGAACCCTACAATGAGCAGTTCTTC
TRBV7-8	TRBJ2-7	-	many	CAIRDLREQYF	TGTGCAATCAGGGACCTTCGAGAGCAGTACTTC
TRBV4-1	TRBJ2-4	-	many	CASSQLRGNIQYF	TGCGCCAGCAGCCAACTTCGGGGTAACATTCAGTACTTC
TRBV19	TRBJ2-5	TRBD2	-	CASSTTGGETQYF	TGTGCCAGTAGTACCACGGGGGGTGAGACCCAGTACTTC
TRBV5-1	TRBJ2-1	TRBD2	many	CASSASSGGEQFF	TGCGCCAGCAGCGCATCAAGCGGGGGTGAGCAGTTCTTC
TRBV7-9	TRBJ2-6	-	-	CASSQVVSGANVLTF	TGTGCCAGCAGCCAGGTAGTTTCTGGGGCCAACGTCCTGACTTTC
TRBV2	TRBJ1-1	-	many	CASSEIYTEAFF	TGTGCCAGCAGTGAGATTTACACTGAAGCTTTCTTT
TRBV5-1	TRBJ2-1	TRBD2	many	CASSLAGLAGGLRQIEQFF	TGCGCCAGCAGCTTGGCGGGACTAGCGGGAGGGCTAAGACAAATCGAGCAGTTCTTC
TRBV11-2	TRBJ2-5	-	many	CASSFLMGGSETQYF	TGTGCCAGCAGCTTTTTGATGGGAGGTTCGGAGACCCAGTACTTC
TRBV2	TRBJ2-1	-	-	CASSSGPAGNEQFF	TGTGCCAGCAGCTCGGGCCCGGCTGGGAATGAGCAGTTCTTC
TRBV18	TRBJ1-5	-	many	CASSPPARGRQPQHF	TGTGCCAGCTCACCACCTGCACGGGGTCGTCAGCCCCAGCATTTT
TRBV2	TRBJ1-5	TRBD1	many	CASSERQGYSNQPQHF	TGTGCCAGCAGTGAGCGACAGGGTTATAGCAATCAGCCCCAGCATTTT
TRBV4-1	TRBJ1-5	-	many	CASSQGDLYQSNQPQHF	TGCGCCAGCAGCCAAGGGGATCTCTACCAGAGCAATCAGCCCCAGCATTTT
TRBV5-1	TRBJ2-5	-	-	CASSWWGAQETQYF	TGCGCCAGCAGCTGGTGGGGGGCCCAAGAGACCCAGTACTTC
TRBV15	TRBJ2-7	TRBD2	many	CATSEVAGLYEQYF	TGTGCCACCAGCGAGGTAGCGGGACTTTACGAGCAGTACTTC
TRBV24-1	TRBJ2-5	TRBD1	few	CATSTGTGEETQYF	TGTGCCACCAGTACCGGGACAGGGGAAGAGACCCAGTACTTC
TRBV20-1	TRBJ2-5	-	many	CRVPTRRGETQYF	TGCAGAGTCCCGACTAGGAGAGGCGAGACCCAGTACTTC
TRBV28	TRBJ2-1	TRBD1	many	CASSSLTGGSYNEQFF	TGTGCCAGCAGTTCCTTGACAGGGGGCTCCTACAATGAGCAGTTCTTC
TRBV7-9	TRBJ2-4	TRBD1	many	CASSRQGSKNIQYF	TGTGCCAGCAGCAGACAGGGCTCCAAAAACATTCAGTACTTC
TRBV29-1	TRBJ1-2	-	many	CSVGTANYGYTF	TGCAGCGTTGGGACGGCTAACTATGGCTACACCTTC
TRBV10-3	TRBJ1-1	-	many	CAISESRVISNTEAFF	TGTGCCATCAGTGAGTCCAGGGTGATCAGTAACACTGAAGCTTTCTTT